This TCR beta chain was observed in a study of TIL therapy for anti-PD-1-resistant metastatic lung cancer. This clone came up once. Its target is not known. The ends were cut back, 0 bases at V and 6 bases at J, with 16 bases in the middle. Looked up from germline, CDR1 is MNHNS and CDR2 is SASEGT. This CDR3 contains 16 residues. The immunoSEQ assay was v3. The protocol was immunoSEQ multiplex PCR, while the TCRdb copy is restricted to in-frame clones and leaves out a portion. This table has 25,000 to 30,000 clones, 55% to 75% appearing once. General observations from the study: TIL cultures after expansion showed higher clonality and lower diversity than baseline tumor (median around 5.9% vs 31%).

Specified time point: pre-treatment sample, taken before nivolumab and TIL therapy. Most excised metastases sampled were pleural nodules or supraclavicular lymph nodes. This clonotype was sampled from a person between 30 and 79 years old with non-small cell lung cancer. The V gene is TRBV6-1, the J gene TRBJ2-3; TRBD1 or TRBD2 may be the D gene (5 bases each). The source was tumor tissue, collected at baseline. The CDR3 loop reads CASSEAGGKWGDTQYF. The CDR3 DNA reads TGTGCCAGCAGTGAAGCGGGCGGAAAGTGGGGGGATACGCAGTATTTT.